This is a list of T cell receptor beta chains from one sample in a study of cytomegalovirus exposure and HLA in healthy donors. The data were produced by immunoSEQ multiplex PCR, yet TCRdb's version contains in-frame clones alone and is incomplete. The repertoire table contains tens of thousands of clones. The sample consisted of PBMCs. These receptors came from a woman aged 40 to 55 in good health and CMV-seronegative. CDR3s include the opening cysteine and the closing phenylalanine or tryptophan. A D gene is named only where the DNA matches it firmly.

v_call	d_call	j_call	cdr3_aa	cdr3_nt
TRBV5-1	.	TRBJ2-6	CASSSDSGANVLTF	TGCGCCAGCAGCTCAGACTCTGGGGCCAACGTCCTGACTTTC
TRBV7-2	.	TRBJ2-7	CASSLAGGPLEQYF	TGTGCCAGCAGCTTAGCGGGGGGGCCCCTCGAGCAGTACTTC
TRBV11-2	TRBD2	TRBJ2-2	CASSGDGQATSPGELFF	TGTGCCAGCAGCGGGGATGGGCAGGCGACTAGCCCCGGGGAGCTGTTTTTT
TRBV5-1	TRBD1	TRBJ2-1	CASSLQGQSLNGQFF	TGCGCCAGCAGCTTGCAGGGACAGTCTCTCAATGGGCAGTTCTTC
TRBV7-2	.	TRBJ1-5	CASSRAQNQPQHF	TGTGCCAGCAGCAGAGCCCAAAATCAGCCCCAGCATTTT
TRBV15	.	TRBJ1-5	CATSSLRGQPQHF	TGTGCCACCAGCAGCCTCAGGGGCCAGCCCCAGCATTTT
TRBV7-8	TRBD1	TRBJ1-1	CATSQGVNTEAFF	TGTGCCACCTCACAGGGGGTGAACACTGAAGCTTTCTTT
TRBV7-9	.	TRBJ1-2	CASSTTGSPYGYTF	TGTGCCAGCAGCACCACAGGGTCCCCTTATGGCTACACCTTC
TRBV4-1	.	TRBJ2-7	CASSPLVASQQYF	TGCGCCAGCAGCCCACTAGTAGCCTCCCAGCAGTACTTC
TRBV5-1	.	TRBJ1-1	CASSLGQVINTEAFF	TGCGCCAGCAGCTTGGGCCAGGTGATAAACACTGAAGCTTTCTTT
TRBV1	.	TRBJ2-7	CTSSQDGLVYEQYF	TGCACCAGCAGCCAAGATGGACTAGTATACGAGCAGTACTTC
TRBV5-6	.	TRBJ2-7	CASSSQGKAYEQYF	TGTGCCAGCAGCTCACAGGGAAAGGCCTACGAGCAGTACTTC
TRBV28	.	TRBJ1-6	CASCPSPRANSPLHF	TGTGCCAGCTGTCCCTCGCCCAGGGCTAATTCACCCCTCCACTTT
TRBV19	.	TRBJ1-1	CASSTAGGVEAEAFF	TGTGCCAGTAGTACAGCGGGGGGGGTGGAAGCTGAAGCTTTCTTT
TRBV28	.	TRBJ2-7	CASSLDSRSYEQYF	TGTGCCAGCAGTTTGGACAGCCGGTCCTACGAGCAGTACTTC
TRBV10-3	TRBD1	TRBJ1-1	CAISEAGTGVTDTEAFF	TGTGCCATCAGTGAGGCCGGGACAGGGGTTACGGACACTGAAGCTTTCTTT
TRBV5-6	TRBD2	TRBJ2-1	CASSLVTSDYLYNEQFF	TGTGCCAGCAGCTTGGTGACTAGCGATTATCTCTACAATGAGCAGTTCTTC
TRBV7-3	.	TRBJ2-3	CASSTTGITDTQYF	TGTGCCAGCAGCACTACAGGGATCACAGATACGCAGTATTTT
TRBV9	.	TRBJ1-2	CASSPRADAYGYTF	TGTGCCAGCAGCCCGAGGGCGGACGCCTATGGCTACACCTTC
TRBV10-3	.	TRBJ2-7	CAISESGGNHQYF	TGTGCCATCAGTGAGTCAGGGGGAAACCACCAGTACTTC